This T cell receptor (beta chain) was recorded in a study of cytomegalovirus exposure and HLA in healthy donors. For the study at large: Tens of millions of unique TCRs, all from HLA-typed donors, were included in an early release of the data.

Worth noting for this clone: Its antigen is currently unknown.

The primer mix had 60 Vbeta and 13 Jbeta primers. Produced via immunoSEQ multiplex PCR; TCRdb's table is partial and in-frame only. This sample's table reports roughly 100,000 clones. Findings and caveats of the study: Later findings reportedly placed an Asian-associated ancestry cluster below the roughly 700-donor mean for N-insertions.

Germline assignment: CDR1 SGHTA and CDR2 FQGNSA. CDR3 length: 17 amino acids. V lost 2 bases, J lost 6 bases, and 13 bases stayed unmatched. Input material: PBMCs. This clonotype was sampled from a man aged 45-65 years in good health and CMV-seronegative. J is TRBJ2-3 and V is TRBV7-2; TRBD2 agrees at 8 bases. This chain's CDR3 is CASSLQSIAGRTDTQYF. In DNA form, the CDR3 reads TGTGCCAGCAGCTTACAATCGATAGCGGGGCGAACGGATACGCAGTATTTT.